These 30 T cell receptor beta chains were all obtained from the same sample, sequenced in a study of CD8 T cells in Susac syndrome. Random hexamers served to reverse transcribe roughly 0.5 to 1 ug RNA. TCRdb recomputed calls from the immunoSEQ multiplex PCR reads with MiXCR, one row per CDR3 protein. The sample includes tens of thousands of distinct CDR3 sequences, about 94% of them seen just once. The specimen was CD8+ T cells from PBMCs. The receptors were gathered from a human donor with multiple sclerosis.

The chain couples TRBV28 to TRBJ2-7; 8 nucleotides agree with TRBD1. Trimming took 6 bases from V and 3 from J; bases not matched to a gene: 7. Germline V gene lookup returns CDR1 MDHEN and CDR2 SYDVKM. The CDR3 is 14 residues long. The CDR3 protein is CASSQTGEGYEQYF. CDR3 DNA: TGTGCCAGCAGCCAGACAGGGGAAGGCTACGAGCAGTACTTC.

The sample holds one count of this clonotype. This sequence joins TRBV28 and TRBJ2-2, with D perhaps matching TRBD1 (5 bases). This CDR3 spans 12 amino acids. V lost 4 bases and J lost 7, with 7 bases in between. CDR1 is MDHEN, CDR2 SYDVKM, per germline. CDR3 protein: CASSSGHGELFF. The CDR3 region has the DNA TGTGCCAGCAGTTCAGGGCACGGGGAGCTGTTTTTT.

This sequence joins TRBV5-6 and TRBJ2-2, with D perhaps TRBD2 (6 bases). This CDR3 is built from 11 residues. Germline CDR1 reads SGHDT; CDR2 reads YYEEEE. Trimming pared 7 bases from V and 7 bases from J, leaving 8 bases between. CDR3 sequence reads: CASGLSGELFF. In DNA form, the CDR3 reads TGTGCCAGCGGACTAAGCGGGGAGCTGTTTTTT.

The rearrangement links TRBV9 to TRBJ1-1, with D perhaps matching TRBD1 (6 bases). The CDR3 is made up of 13 amino acids. CDR1 is SGDLS, CDR2 YYNGEE, per germline. V lost 3 bases, J lost 1 base, and 7 bases lay in between. The CDR3 DNA follows: TGTGCCAGCAGCGCGACAGGGAACACTGAAGCTTTCTTT. Amino acids: CASSATGNTEAFF.

This chain connects TRBV4-3 to TRBJ2-7; D uncertain. The V end was cut by 0 bases, the J end by 5 bases, with 5 bases between. This CDR3 has 12 amino acids. Germline V gene data show CDR1 as LGHNA and CDR2 as YSLEER. The CDR3 spells CASSQDDHEQYF. The CDR3 coding sequence is TGCGCCAGCAGCCAAGATGACCACGAGCAGTACTTC.

CDR3 bases: TGTGCCAGCAGTTACGAGTGGGAGCGAGCCTACGAGCAGTACTTC. Translated: CASSYEWERAYEQYF. The chain uses TRBV6-5 and TRBJ2-7, with D perhaps matching TRBD2 (5 bases). CDR3 length: 15 amino acids. V was cut by 2 bases and J by 2 bases, with 13 bases left in between. Per germline, CDR1 MNHEY and CDR2 SVGAGI.

Worth noting for this clonotype: One end of the junction fails to match germline, which may point to a read error. This chain joins TRBV3-1 and TRBJ2-1, with 7 positions matching TRBD1. The CDR3 spans 13 residues. CDR1 and CDR2 from the germline V gene are LGHDT and YNNKEL (reference sequence). The DNA of the CDR3 is TGTGCCAGCAGCCAAATGACCGGGACAGCGTTCCTCTTC. It translates to CASSQMTGTAFLF.

The chain links TRBV27 to TRBJ2-7; tentatively, D is TRBD2 (6 bases). The CDR3 covers 16 residues. Germline CDR1 is MNHEY and CDR2 is SMNVEV (reference sequence). V dropped 8 bases and J dropped 0 bases, with 20 bases sitting between them. CDR3 sequence reads: CASGLWAPDYSYEQYF. The DNA of the CDR3 is TGTGCCAGCGGCCTCTGGGCCCCGGACTACTCCTACGAGCAGTACTTC.

The chain combines TRBV5-1 with TRBJ1-1, with 10 bases aligning to TRBD1. V shed 4 bases and J 3 bases; nucleotides not matched to a gene: 6. CDR1 is SGHRS, CDR2 YFSETQ, per germline. The CDR3 extends over 15 amino acids. CDR3: CASSGDRGQDTEAFF. CDR3 DNA sequence: TGCGCCAGCAGCGGAGACAGGGGGCAGGACACTGAAGCTTTCTTT.

This chain uses TRBV29-1 with TRBJ2-3; the match to TRBD2 covers 10 bases. Germline lookup yields CDR1 SQVTM and CDR2 ANQGSEA. The trim removed 4 bases at V and 1 base at J, leaving 11 bases unmatched. The CDR3 is 17 residues long. The CDR3 loop is CSVGGLAGALRTDTQYF. The CDR3 DNA reads as TGCAGCGTTGGAGGTCTAGCGGGAGCATTGCGCACAGATACGCAGTATTTT.

V usage is TRBV29-1 and J usage is TRBJ2-7; 8 positions agree with TRBD2. The CDR3 runs to 13 residues. Germline CDR1 SQVTM, CDR2 ANQGSEA. Trimming took 7 bases from V and 3 from J; bases not matched to a gene: 8. DNA of the CDR3: TGCAGCGCTGTGACTAGCGCGGGCTACGAGCAGTACTTC. Protein: CSAVTSAGYEQYF.

The DNA for the CDR3 is TGCAGCGTTGAAGGGATGGCAGGGGGCCCGAACACTGAAGCTTTCTTT. This sequence encodes CSVEGMAGGPNTEAFF. The chain recombines TRBV29-1 with TRBJ1-1; 8 bases are a match to TRBD1. Germline CDR1 is SQVTM and CDR2 is ANQGSEA. The trim removed 1 base at V and 1 base at J, leaving 8 bases unmatched. The CDR3 length is 16 residues. The entire variable domain, with the rest obtained from reference TRBV29-1 and TRBJ1-1, is as follows: SAVISQKPSRDICQRGTSLTIQCQVDSQVTMMFWYRQQPGQSLTLIATANQGSEATYESGFVIDKFPISRPNLTFSTLTVSNMSPEDSSIYLCSVEGMAGGPNTEAFFGQGTRLTVV.

This clonotype appeared a few times. V and J are TRBV11-2 and TRBJ2-5; tentative D call: TRBD2 (5 bases). Trimming removed 5 bases from V and 4 bases from J, with 11 bases in between. Germline CDR1 and CDR2: SGHAT and FQNNGV. The length of the CDR3 is 13 residues. The CDR3 DNA follows: TGTGCCAGCAGCCCCCCACGGGGAGAGACCCAGTACTTC. Its protein is CASSPPRGETQYF.

The chain combines TRBV20-1 with TRBJ2-7; D is unclear. The CDR3 runs 12 residues. Germline V gene lookup returns CDR1 DFQATT and CDR2 SNEGSKA (reference sequence). Trimming removed 1 base from V and 3 bases from J, with 7 bases in between. This CDR3 is CSARGTGYEQYF. The DNA for the CDR3 is TGCAGTGCTAGAGGAACGGGCTACGAGCAGTACTTC.

J is TRBJ2-7 and V is TRBV11-2; D is unclear. V lost 1 base, J lost 4 bases, and 5 bases lay in between. The CDR3 runs 12 residues. Germline assignment: CDR1 SGHAT and CDR2 FQNNGV. The CDR3 loop is CASSLARYEQYF. For the CDR3, the DNA is TGTGCCAGCAGCTTAGCCAGATACGAGCAGTACTTC. Based on the CDR3 plus reference TRBV11-2 and TRBJ2-7, the full variable domain is EAGVAQSPRYKIIEKRQSVAFWCNPISGHATLYWYQQILGQGPKLLIQFQNNGVVDDSQLPKDRFSAERLKGVDSTLKIQPAKLEDSAVYLCASSLARYEQYFGPGTRLTVT.

The genes are TRBV27 and TRBJ2-2; 9 bases align to TRBD1. CDR1 is MNHEY, CDR2 SMNVEV, per germline (reference sequence). The CDR3 spans 17 residues. The trim removed 8 bases at V and 1 base at J, leaving 11 bases unmatched. This CDR3 reads CASCRLPGQGNTGELFF. CDR3 coding DNA: TGTGCCAGCTGCCGACTTCCGGGACAGGGGAACACCGGGGAGCTGTTTTTT.

The V call is TRBV24-1, the J call TRBJ2-2, with D perhaps TRBD1 or TRBD2 (7 bases each). V was trimmed by 9 bases and J by 5 bases, leaving 36 bases between them. Germline CDR1 is KGHDR and CDR2 is SFDVKD. This CDR3 comprises 21 residues. The DNA for the CDR3 is TGTGCCACCGAACTCCACCGCGGGAGACAGGGCCTAGGAGTGGGGACCGGGGAGCTGTTTTTT. Its protein is CATELHRGRQGLGVGTGELFF.

CDR3 DNA: TGTGCCAGCAGCGTGCCGGTCCTCACAGATACGCAGTATTTT. Amino acid sequence: CASSVPVLTDTQYF. The chain couples TRBV9 to TRBJ2-3, with no clear D. Germline V gene lookup returns CDR1 SGDLS and CDR2 YYNGEE. CDR3 size: 14 residues. V lost 2 bases to trimming and J lost 2 bases, with 9 bases between them.

The V and J genes are TRBV21-1 and TRBJ2-5. TRBV21-1 is listed as a pseudogene. The CDR3 length is 13 residues. CDR3 nucleotides: TGTGCCAGCAGCAAAGCGCCTAGAGAGACCCAGTACTTC. It yields the protein CASSKAPRETQYF.

The chain carries TRBV24-1 and TRBJ2-1; D is perhaps TRBD2 (6 bases). The V end lost 1 base, the J end lost 9 bases, and 9 bases lay between the germline ends. The germline CDR1 and CDR2 sequences are KGHDR and SFDVKD. The CDR3 runs 13 residues. The CDR3 region is CATSDFTGSEQFF. CDR3 bases: TGTGCCACCAGTGATTTTACCGGGAGTGAGCAGTTCTTC.

V and J are TRBV27 and TRBJ2-7, with 7 bases lining up with TRBD2. Germline lookup yields CDR1 MNHEY and CDR2 SMNVEV (reference sequence). The trim removed 2 bases at V and 6 bases at J, leaving 7 bases unmatched. The CDR3 is 14 amino acids. In nucleotides, the CDR3 is TGTGCCAGCAGTTTACGCGGGAGTGTGATCGAGCAGTACTTC. It translates to CASSLRGSVIEQYF.

This chain connects TRBV20-1 to TRBJ1-1; 8 nucleotides match TRBD1. Germline V gene lookup returns CDR1 DFQATT and CDR2 SNEGSKA (reference sequence). The ends lost 3 bases at V and 3 bases at J; junction bases unmatched: 0. The CDR3 loop spans 12 amino acids. The CDR3 sequence: CSARTGDTEAFF. In DNA form, the CDR3 reads TGCAGTGCTAGGACAGGGGACACTGAAGCTTTCTTT.

The chain recombines TRBV24-1 with TRBJ2-7; 7 bases match TRBD1. The trim removed 3 bases at V and 10 bases at J, leaving 11 bases unmatched. The germline V gene encodes CDR1 KGHDR and CDR2 SFDVKD. The CDR3 is 14 amino acids. CDR3: CATSDHRDRFLQYF. As DNA, the CDR3 is TGTGCCACCAGTGATCACCGGGACAGATTTTTACAGTACTTC.

The V call is TRBV6-2 or TRBV6-3, the J call TRBJ1-2; D is unclear. The germline V gene encodes CDR1 MNHEY and CDR2 SVGEGT. The CDR3 is 12 amino acids. V was pared by 2 bases and J by 5 bases, with 6 bases between. The CDR3 coding sequence is TGTGCCAGCAGTTACCCAGAGTATGGCTACACCTTC. Translation gives CASSYPEYGYTF.

The rearrangement uses TRBV12-3 or TRBV12-4 and TRBJ2-1, with D maybe TRBD2 (6 bases). This CDR3 spans 14 amino acids. V was cut by 6 bases and J by 0 bases, with 9 bases left in between. CDR3 in amino acids: CASRTGSSYNEQFF. CDR3 nucleotide sequence: TGTGCCAGCAGGACCGGGAGCTCCTACAATGAGCAGTTCTTC.

The rearrangement links TRBV18 to TRBJ1-2, with no clear D. The CDR3 contains 14 residues. Germline lookup yields CDR1 KGHSH and CDR2 LQKENI. Deletions cut 0 bases from V and 6 bases from J, with 11 bases between. CDR3 loop: CASSPPMAYDGYTF. DNA for the CDR3: TGTGCCAGCTCACCACCGATGGCATACGATGGCTACACCTTC.

The rearrangement links TRBV25-1 to TRBJ1-2; D unresolved. The germline V gene encodes CDR1 MGHDK and CDR2 SYGVNS. The CDR3 runs 18 residues. V was cut by 0 bases and J by 1 base, with 18 bases left in between. The DNA of the CDR3 is TGTGCCAGCAGTGAATATTTCTTCACAGAAAATATTAACTATGGCTACACCTTC. This encodes CASSEYFFTENINYGYTF.

The chain employs TRBV5-6 and TRBJ1-2, with 8 bases that match TRBD1. Germline V CDR1 and CDR2: SGHDT, YYEEEE. The CDR3 has 13 residues. Trimming removed 0 bases from V and 7 bases from J; junction bases left unmatched: 2. The CDR3 loop is CASSLETGAGYTF. The CDR3 DNA is TGTGCCAGCAGCTTGGAGACAGGGGCTGGCTACACCTTC.

The chain has TRBV27 and TRBJ2-7; 9 bases map to TRBD2. Germline V gives CDR1 MNHEY, CDR2 SMNVEV (reference sequence). This CDR3 spans 13 amino acids. With V trimmed by 3 bases and J by 9 bases, 6 bases remained unmatched. This chain's CDR3 is CASSLAGGPPQYF. CDR3 DNA: TGTGCCAGCAGTTTGGCGGGAGGGCCGCCGCAGTACTTC.

This clonotype has just one count. J is TRBJ1-1 and V is TRBV27; D is possibly TRBD1 (5 bases). The V and J ends lost 6 bases and 7 bases respectively, with 15 bases between them. There are 13 residues in the CDR3. Per the germline V gene, CDR1 is MNHEY and CDR2 is SMNVEV (reference sequence). The CDR3: CASSPGSRSEAFF. The CDR3 DNA follows: TGTGCCAGCAGCCCAGGGTCCCGGAGTGAAGCTTTCTTT.